These T cell receptor beta chains were read from a single sample in a study of cytomegalovirus exposure and HLA in healthy donors. Measured with immunoSEQ multiplex PCR; TCRdb has only the in-frame clones, and not every one. The sample contains approximately 100,000 clones, 75% to 80% of which appear only once. The material sequenced was PBMCs. These TCRs come from a man aged 60 to 75 in good health and CMV-seropositive. Both conserved end residues are part of each CDR3. D genes are given only for firm matches. Where a row states a size, it is once, few, many or the class of an expanded clone; other rows omit it.

V	J	D	size	CDR3	DNA
TRBV7-2	TRBJ1-3	.	.	CASSLIDSGNTIYF	TGTGCCAGCAGCTTAATCGACAGTGGAAACACCATATATTTT
TRBV28	TRBJ2-2	.	once	CASTAGDTGELFF	TGTGCCAGCACGGCAGGGGACACCGGGGAGCTGTTTTTT
TRBV9	TRBJ2-3	TRBD2	.	CASGGGRTDTQYF	TGTGCCAGCGGGGGGGGAAGAACAGATACGCAGTATTTT
TRBV6-5	TRBJ1-2	.	.	CASSSTRGLFYGYTF	TGTGCCAGCAGTTCTACCAGGGGCCTGTTCTATGGCTACACCTTC
TRBV7-9	TRBJ2-3	TRBD2	.	CASSVGTSGTDTQYF	TGTGCCAGCAGCGTTGGGACTAGCGGCACAGATACGCAGTATTTT
TRBV4-1	TRBJ1-2	.	.	CASSQDSRWSYGYTF	TGCGCCAGCAGCCAAGATTCTCGGTGGAGCTATGGCTACACCTTC
TRBV20-1	TRBJ2-7	TRBD1	.	CSAYTGGEQYF	TGCAGTGCGTATACAGGGGGCGAGCAGTACTTC
TRBV14	TRBJ2-1	.	.	CASSGVTGSYNEQFF	TGTGCCAGCAGCGGGGTAACAGGGAGCTACAATGAGCAGTTCTTC
TRBV11-2	TRBJ2-2	.	.	CASSLKGAPSNTGELFF	TGTGCCAGCAGCTTAAAAGGGGCGCCCTCAAACACCGGGGAGCTGTTTTTT
TRBV9	TRBJ2-1	.	.	CASSPSVGGWEQFF	TGTGCCAGCAGCCCCTCCGTTGGGGGCTGGGAGCAGTTCTTC
TRBV11-2	TRBJ2-2	.	.	CASSSLRSGELFF	TGTGCCAGCAGCTCTCTCAGATCCGGGGAGCTGTTTTTT
TRBV6-1	TRBJ1-2	.	few	CASSQNPGGMGYTF	TGTGCCAGCAGTCAGAACCCGGGCGGGATGGGCTACACCTTC
TRBV7-9	TRBJ1-2	.	.	CASSLDSMRAQGYTF	TGTGCCAGCAGCTTAGACTCAATGAGGGCCCAAGGCTACACCTTC
TRBV19	TRBJ2-7	.	.	CASSIRVLSYEQYF	TGTGCCAGTAGTATAAGAGTGCTCTCCTACGAGCAGTACTTC
TRBV19	TRBJ2-3	TRBD1	.	CASSITGGVMGDTQYF	TGTGCCAGTAGTATAACAGGGGGCGTGATGGGAGATACGCAGTATTTT
TRBV10-1	TRBJ1-1	.	few	CASNWSQGFSEAFF	TGCGCCAGCAATTGGTCGCAGGGTTTCTCTGAAGCTTTCTTT
TRBV5-1	TRBJ2-1	.	.	CASSSRGENNEQFF	TGCGCCAGCAGTAGCAGGGGGGAGAACAATGAGCAGTTCTTC
TRBV29-1	TRBJ2-7	TRBD2	.	CSVGETSGVSYEQYF	TGCAGCGTTGGAGAGACTAGCGGGGTTTCCTACGAGCAGTACTTC
TRBV10-3	TRBJ2-7	TRBD2	.	CAIGLAGAEQYF	TGTGCCATCGGACTAGCGGGCGCTGAGCAGTACTTC
TRBV14	TRBJ1-2	.	many	CASSQDRRGWYGYTF	TGTGCCAGCAGCCAAGATCGGAGGGGATGGTATGGCTACACCTTC
TRBV18	TRBJ1-4	.	.	CASSPRLEGGEKLFF	TGTGCCAGCTCACCCCGTCTGGAGGGGGGGGAAAAACTGTTTTTT
TRBV21-1	TRBJ2-5	.	.	CASSREGGGLAGDVQETQYF	TGTGCCAGCAGCAGAGAGGGGGGGGGACTAGCGGGGGACGTCCAAGAGACCCAGTACTTC
TRBV18	TRBJ2-1	TRBD1	.	CASSRDREAYNEQFF	TGTGCCAGCTCTCGCGACAGGGAAGCTTACAATGAGCAGTTCTTC
TRBV28	TRBJ1-1	.	few	CASSPYMNTEAFF	TGTGCCAGCAGTCCCTATATGAACACTGAAGCTTTCTTT
TRBV18	TRBJ1-1	.	.	CASSPFKNTEAFF	TGTGCCAGCTCACCATTCAAGAACACTGAAGCTTTCTTT
TRBV5-1	TRBJ2-7	.	.	CASSLVGGYEQYF	TGCGCCAGCAGCTTGGTCGGGGGATACGAGCAGTACTTC
TRBV15	TRBJ2-3	.	.	CATSRGPSGTSSTQYF	TGTGCCACCAGCAGAGGCCCCTCAGGGACTTCCTCAACGCAGTATTTT
TRBV5-1	TRBJ2-1	TRBD2	.	CASSLLQGQRGADNEQFF	TGCGCCAGCAGCCTTCTACAGGGACAGCGGGGGGCCGATAATGAGCAGTTCTTC
TRBV7-2	TRBJ2-7	TRBD1	.	CASSLAGQGYEQYF	TGTGCCAGCAGCTTAGCGGGACAGGGCTACGAGCAGTACTTC
TRBV2	TRBJ1-4	.	.	CASSGGWTNEKLFF	TGTGCCAGCAGTGGAGGATGGACTAATGAAAAACTGTTTTTT
TRBV27	TRBJ1-1	TRBD1	.	CASRYTGGTEAFF	TGTGCCAGCAGGTACACAGGGGGCACTGAAGCTTTCTTT
TRBV27	TRBJ2-7	.	.	CASSSQGRYEQYF	TGTGCCAGCAGTTCACAGGGGAGGTACGAGCAGTACTTC
TRBV6-5	TRBJ1-2	.	.	CASSRPAYRGYTF	TGTGCCAGCAGTCGGCCAGCATACAGGGGCTACACCTTC
TRBV5-5	TRBJ1-5	.	few	CASSLADSSNQPQHF	TGTGCCAGCAGCTTGGCGGACAGTAGCAATCAGCCCCAGCATTTT
TRBV6-1	TRBJ2-7	TRBD1	.	CASSLDRDEQYF	TGTGCCAGCAGTCTCGACAGGGACGAGCAGTACTTC
TRBV12-5	TRBJ1-5	.	.	CASRGSYNQPQHF	TGTGCTAGTAGAGGCAGTTACAATCAGCCCCAGCATTTT
TRBV7-3	TRBJ2-3	TRBD2	.	CASSYTGTSVQYF	TGTGCCAGCAGCTACACCGGGACTAGCGTGCAGTATTTT
TRBV23-1	TRBJ2-3	.	.	CASSQAWPRPGDEKFTDTQYF	TGCGCCAGCAGTCAAGCCTGGCCCCGGCCAGGGGACGAAAAGTTCACAGATACGCAGTATTTT
TRBV5-1	TRBJ1-5	TRBD1	.	CASSLGQGDQPQHF	TGCGCCAGCAGCTTGGGACAGGGGGATCAGCCCCAGCATTTT
TRBV19	TRBJ2-5	TRBD2	.	CASRLAGGSQETQYF	TGTGCCAGTAGGCTAGCGGGGGGGTCCCAAGAGACCCAGTACTTC
TRBV5-1	TRBJ1-1	.	.	CASSVYMNTEAFF	TGCGCCAGCAGCGTATACATGAACACTGAAGCTTTCTTT
TRBV19	TRBJ2-2	TRBD1	.	CASRGDRGTGELFF	TGTGCCAGTAGGGGGGACAGGGGGACCGGGGAGCTGTTTTTT
TRBV11-2	TRBJ2-7	TRBD2	.	CASSLSQAGAYEQYF	TGTGCCAGCAGCTTAAGTCAAGCGGGGGCCTACGAGCAGTACTTC
TRBV9	TRBJ2-1	TRBD2	.	CASSLPTSGGSYNEQFF	TGTGCCAGCAGCCTCCCGACTAGCGGGGGGTCCTACAATGAGCAGTTCTTC